This T cell receptor (beta chain) was captured by sequencing in a study of T cells in Graves' hyperthyroidism and ophthalmopathy. Amplified TCR beta CDR3 regions came from RNA transcripts. Carried out on the TCR CDR3, a first-round RT-PCR used the HTBI primer set. TCRdb re-analysed the multiplex PCR reads in MiXCR, keeping a single row per CDR3 protein. The sample has some 580,000 distinct CDR3 sequences; more than 15% are singletons. The germline V gene encodes CDR1 SGHDT and CDR2 YYEEEE. This CDR3 is built from 17 residues. V lost 4 bases and J lost 6; bases outside the gene matches: 13. Clinical symptoms, serum thyroxine and TRAb, thyroid ultrasound and orbital computed tomography together formed the diagnostic basis. Fresh 10 ml peripheral blood yielded PBMCs.

V usage is TRBV5-6 and J usage is TRBJ2-3; 11 bases map to TRBD2. The TCR was taken from a woman between 35 and 50 years old with Graves' ophthalmopathy. Sequencing was carried out using blood. CDR3 coding DNA: TGTGCCAGCAGCAACGCGGCTAGCGGGAGGTTGGGGGATACGCAGTATTTT. Translation: CASSNAASGRLGDTQYF.